A single sample gave rise to the 4 T cell receptor beta chains below, sequenced in a study of CD8 T cells in Susac syndrome. The authors reverse transcribed roughly 0.5 to 1 ug RNA with random hexamers. TCRdb processed the immunoSEQ multiplex PCR reads anew with MiXCR; each CDR3 protein has one entry. The repertoire holds about 200,000 distinct CDR3 sequences, with 90% to 95% as singletons. Sequencing was performed on CD4+ T cells from PBMCs. These receptors came from a human donor with multiple sclerosis.

The chain has TRBV27 and TRBJ1-6, with D maybe TRBD1 (5 bases). This CDR3 comprises 16 residues. The V end was cut by 5 bases, the J end by 11 bases, with 22 bases between. Germline V gene data show CDR1 as MNHEY and CDR2 as SMNVEV (reference sequence). The CDR3 protein is CASSLSPAISGTPLHF. Here the CDR3 DNA reads TGTGCCAGCAGTCTTTCCCCGGCCATATCAGGGACACCCCTCCACTTT.

CDR3 nucleotides: TGTGCCAGCAGCTTCAGGGTCGGCGAGCAGTACTTC. This translates into CASSFRVGEQYF. The chain uses TRBV3-1 and TRBJ2-7, with D possibly TRBD1 on 5 matching bases. CDR1 and CDR2 (germline): LGHDT, YNNKEL (reference sequence). The length of the CDR3 is 12 residues. Trimming left V 5 bases short and J 6 bases short, with 11 bases between.

CDR3 in amino acids: CSATLRAPHYGYTF. CDR3 DNA: TGCAGTGCTACCCTCAGGGCCCCCCACTATGGCTACACCTTC. The chain couples TRBV20-1 to TRBJ1-2; TRBD1 is a possible D gene (5 bases). V dropped 4 bases and J dropped 3 bases, with 15 bases sitting between them. The germline V gene has CDR1 DFQATT and CDR2 SNEGSKA (reference sequence). This CDR3 is built from 14 residues.

J is TRBJ2-1 and V is TRBV29-1; D perhaps matches TRBD2 (5 bases). This CDR3 has 16 amino acids. V was pared by 3 bases and J by 4 bases, with 19 bases between. Germline loops: CDR1 SQVTM, CDR2 ANQGSEA. This CDR3 is CSVDRTYRDLYNEQFF. The CDR3 DNA sequence: TGCAGCGTTGATCGAACCTACCGGGATCTTTACAATGAGCAGTTCTTC.